These 16 T cell receptor beta chains originate from one sample sequenced in a study of blood T cell repertoires in COVID-19. Some clones are missing from TCRdb's copy, which holds only in-frame ones; the method was immunoSEQ multiplex PCR. The table includes 300,000 to 350,000 clones, 80% to 90% detected once. Material: peripheral blood. These receptors were obtained from a man between 25 and 39 years old with active or convalescent COVID-19.

The J gene is TRBJ2-1, the V gene TRBV18; 14 bases line up with TRBD2. Germline CDR1 is KGHSH and CDR2 is LQKENI. The ends lost 6 bases at V and 8 bases at J; junction bases unmatched: 6. The CDR3 has 15 residues. The CDR3 DNA is TGTGCCAGCTCGGAGGGACTAGCGGGAGTGGATGAGCAGTTCTTC. Translated, it gives CASSEGLAGVDEQFF.

The rearrangement joins TRBV5-5 to TRBJ1-3; D remains unclear. This CDR3 is built from 13 residues. CDR1 is SGHKS and CDR2 is YYEKEE in the germline V gene (reference sequence). Deletions cut 2 bases from V and 3 bases from J, with 6 bases between. This chain's CDR3 is CASSLHLGNTIYF. In DNA, the CDR3 is TGTGCCAGCAGCTTACACCTTGGAAACACCATATATTTT.

V is TRBV5-6 and J is TRBJ1-2; D is unclear. V shed 4 bases and J shed 5 bases, with 18 bases lying between them. Germline CDR1 SGHDT, CDR2 YYEEEE. The CDR3 has 15 residues. The CDR3 coding sequence is TGTGCCAGCAGCGGACCCCGAAGGGAGGTATATGGCTACACCTTC. Its translation: CASSGPRREVYGYTF.

The rearrangement uses TRBV27 and TRBJ1-1, with TRBD1 matching over 9 bases. Germline assignment: CDR1 MNHEY and CDR2 SMNVEV (reference sequence). This CDR3 region has 16 residues. Trimming at V came to 2 bases and at J to 4 bases, leaving 8 bases not matched to a gene. CDR3 nucleotides: TGTGCCAGCAGTTTAAACAGGGGGCGCGGACGCACTGAAGCTTTCTTT. Protein: CASSLNRGRGRTEAFF.

Note on this clone: Other DNA sequences from this sample encode an identical CDR3 as well. The chain links TRBV28 to TRBJ1-2; D is undetermined. CDR1 is MDHEN and CDR2 is SYDVKM in the germline V gene. V lost 2 bases and J lost 3, with 4 bases in between. The CDR3 has 12 residues. CDR3 residues: CASSLGDYGYTF. CDR3 in DNA: TGTGCCAGCAGTTTAGGAGACTATGGCTACACCTTC.

The chain joins TRBV7-2 to TRBJ2-1; TRBD2 matches 9 bases. Germline V gene data show CDR1 as SGHTA and CDR2 as FQGNSA. V shed 0 bases, J shed 12 bases, and the junction held 9 bases outside the gene matches. This CDR3 spans 15 amino acids. As DNA, the CDR3 is TGTGCCAGCAGCTTAGCTAGCGGGGGCCTGAATCGGCAGTTCTTC. Protein sequence: CASSLASGGLNRQFF.

The chain carries TRBV6-2 or TRBV6-3 and TRBJ1-5, with TRBD1 as a possible D gene (6 bases). V shed 5 bases and J shed 5 bases, with 16 bases lying between them. Germline lookup yields CDR1 MNHEY and CDR2 SVGEGT. This CDR3 is 15 amino acids long. The CDR3 loop reads CASSIFGQQDQPQHF. The CDR3 DNA is TGTGCCAGCAGTATATTCGGACAGCAAGATCAGCCCCAGCATTTT.

This rearrangement joins TRBV4-3 to TRBJ2-6; TRBD1 matches at 9 bases. The germline CDR1 and CDR2 sequences are LGHNA and YSLEER. The CDR3 consists of 17 residues. Trimming took 6 bases from V and 0 from J; bases not matched to a gene: 6. The CDR3 sequence: CASRGGTGTSGANVLTF. The CDR3 region has the DNA TGCGCCAGCAGGGGGGGGACAGGGACCTCTGGGGCCAACGTCCTGACTTTC.

The CDR3 region has the DNA TGTGCCACCAGTGATCCTCTAGCGGAGACCTACGAGCAGTACTTC. Protein: CATSDPLAETYEQYF. The chain employs TRBV24-1 and TRBJ2-7; the match to TRBD2 covers 7 bases. Germline V gene sequence: CDR1 KGHDR, CDR2 SFDVKD. There are 15 residues in the CDR3. The ends lost 3 bases at V and 2 bases at J; junction bases unmatched: 6.

The V gene is TRBV7-2, the J gene TRBJ1-3; D unresolved. Germline V gives CDR1 SGHTA, CDR2 FQGNSA. The CDR3 loop spans 12 amino acids. V dropped 3 bases and J dropped 4 bases, with 4 bases sitting between them. CDR3: CASSFPGNTIYF. In nucleotides, the CDR3 is TGTGCCAGCAGCTTCCCAGGAAACACCATATATTTT.

V usage is TRBV29-1 and J usage is TRBJ1-1; 8 bases match TRBD1. V lost 5 bases and J lost 1; bases outside the gene matches: 3. This CDR3 has 13 amino acids. The V gene's germline CDR1 is SQVTM and CDR2 ANQGSEA. The CDR3 sequence: CSVSGGRNTEAFF. In DNA form, the CDR3 reads TGCAGCGTTTCAGGGGGCCGGAACACTGAAGCTTTCTTT. Full variable domain (missing parts from reference TRBV29-1 and TRBJ1-1): SAVISQKPSRDICQRGTSLTIQCQVDSQVTMMFWYRQQPGQSLTLIATANQGSEATYESGFVIDKFPISRPNLTFSTLTVSNMSPEDSSIYLCSVSGGRNTEAFFGQGTRLTVV.

J is TRBJ1-2 and V is TRBV6-2 or TRBV6-3; D is unresolved. Per germline, CDR1 MNHEY and CDR2 SVGEGT. The length of the CDR3 is 13 residues. V was trimmed by 2 bases and J by 8 bases, leaving 12 bases between them. This CDR3 is CASSYEGARGYTF. Here the CDR3 DNA reads TGTGCCAGCAGTTACGAGGGAGCACGGGGCTACACCTTC.

This chain's CDR3 is CASSFSGNIQYF. CDR3 coding DNA: TGTGCCAGCAGTTTTTCAGGGAACATTCAGTACTTC. This chain joins TRBV6-2 or TRBV6-3 and TRBJ2-4; TRBD1 is a possible D gene (5 bases). Looked up from germline, CDR1 is MNHEY and CDR2 is SVGEGT. V was pared by 4 bases and J by 7 bases, with 8 bases between. This CDR3 comprises 12 residues.

The chain is built from TRBV5-1 and TRBJ2-5; 13 bases agree with TRBD2. This CDR3 contains 14 residues. The J segment lost 5 bases and the V segment lost 5 bases, leaving 3 bases of the junction unmatched. Per germline, CDR1 SGHRS and CDR2 YFSETQ. The CDR3 DNA reads TGCGCCAGCAGAAGGACTAGCGGGAGTGAGACCCAGTACTTC. Translating gives CASRRTSGSETQYF.

This clone was seen only once. The J gene is TRBJ2-7, the V gene TRBV6-1, with D tentatively TRBD1 (6 bases). The germline V gene encodes CDR1 MNHNS and CDR2 SASEGT. Trimming took off 4 bases at V and 2 bases at J, with 18 bases between the two ends. The CDR3 has 16 residues. The CDR3 sequence is CASSVPLPDSPYEQYF. The CDR3 DNA sequence: TGTGCCAGCAGTGTGCCTCTCCCGGACAGCCCCTACGAGCAGTACTTC.

J is TRBJ2-7 and V is TRBV29-1, with 7 bases identical to TRBD2. This CDR3 comprises 15 residues. CDR1 is SQVTM, CDR2 ANQGSEA, per germline. Germline trimming cut 3 bases from V and 3 bases from J; bases unmatched to any gene: 11. The CDR3 nucleotides read TGCAGCGTTGAGGAAGGTCGGGAGGATCGCTACGAGCAGTACTTC. Translated: CSVEEGREDRYEQYF.